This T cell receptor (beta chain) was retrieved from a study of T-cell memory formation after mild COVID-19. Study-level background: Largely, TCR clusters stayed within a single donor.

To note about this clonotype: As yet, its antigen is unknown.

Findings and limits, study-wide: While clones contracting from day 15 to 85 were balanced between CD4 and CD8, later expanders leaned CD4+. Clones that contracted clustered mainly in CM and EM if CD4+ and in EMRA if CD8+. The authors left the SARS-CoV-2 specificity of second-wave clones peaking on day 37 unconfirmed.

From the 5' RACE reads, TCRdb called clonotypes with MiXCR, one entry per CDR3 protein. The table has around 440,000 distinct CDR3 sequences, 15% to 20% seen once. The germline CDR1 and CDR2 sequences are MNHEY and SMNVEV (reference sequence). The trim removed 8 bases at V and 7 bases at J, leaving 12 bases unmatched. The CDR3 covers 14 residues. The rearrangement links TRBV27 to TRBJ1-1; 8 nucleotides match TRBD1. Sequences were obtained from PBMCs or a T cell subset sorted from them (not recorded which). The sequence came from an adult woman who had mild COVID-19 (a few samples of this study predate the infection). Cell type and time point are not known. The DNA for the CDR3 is TGTGCCAGCTTTGGTAGGACAGGGTTCGATGAAGCTTTCTTT. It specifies CASFGRTGFDEAFF.